These 24 T cell receptor beta chains were sequenced from one sample in a study of cytomegalovirus exposure and HLA in healthy donors (dated by TCRdb to between 2016 and 2019). Receptor libraries were prepared by the immunoSEQ multiplex PCR assay. For the multiplex PCR, a mixture combining 60 forward primers for TCR Vbeta segments and 13 reverse primers for TCR Jbeta segments was used. In TCRdb, the immuneACCESS table is reduced to in-frame sequences with V and J assigned. These tables do not hold every clone; where another copy was compared, an unresolved V gene accounts for under half, and the others remain unexplained. The sample data list 90,000 to 120,000 clones, and under 85% of these were observed just once. 4.2% of the sample is in the top ten clones. The sample taken for sequencing was PBMCs. The receptor set was obtained from a male donor in good health and CMV-seronegative.

V and J are TRBV10-3 and TRBJ2-5; a weak D match, TRBD2 (7 bases). The DNA matches TRBJ2-7 better at its end, which makes the J call doubtful. The CDR3 contains 13 residues. Germline V lookup: CDR1 ENHRY, CDR2 SYGVKD. The DNA for the CDR3 is TGTGCCATCAGACCGGGGGGCTCAGGCGAGCAGTACTTC. Residues: CAIRPGGSGEQYF.

This chain connects TRBV4-2 to TRBJ2-1, with no clear D. This CDR3 has 13 amino acids. The germline V gene encodes CDR1 LGHNA and CDR2 YNFKEQ. The germline V and J ends were trimmed by 4 bases and 8 bases, with 12 bases remaining between them. The CDR3 DNA reads TGTGCCAGCAGCCCTATAGCTGTGGATGAGCAGTTCTTC. Encoded protein: CASSPIAVDEQFF.

This clone was counted once. V is TRBV9 and J is TRBJ2-5, with 7 bases identical to TRBD2. This CDR3 has 15 amino acids. J gave up 1 base and V 2 bases, and 5 bases lay outside the gene matches. CDR1 SGDLS and CDR2 YYNGEE come from the germline V gene. The DNA for the CDR3 is TGTGCCAGCAGCGTGGGCGGGAGCCTCCAAGAGACCCAGTACTTC. This encodes CASSVGGSLQETQYF.

The chain combines TRBV30 with TRBJ1-5, with TRBD1 as a possible D gene (5 bases). Germline-derived CDR1 and CDR2 are GTSNPN and SVGIG (reference sequence). CDR3 length: 13 amino acids. The V gene lost 4 bases and the J gene lost 4 bases, with 11 bases spanning the gap. CDR3 DNA sequence: TGTGCCTGGACCGAGACAGATAATCAGCCCCAGCATTTT. It encodes CAWTETDNQPQHF.

The CDR3 loop reads CASRPGTARGYTF. CDR3 DNA: TGTGCCAGCAGACCCGGGACAGCTCGGGGCTACACCTTC. This chain joins TRBV6-5 and TRBJ1-2; 7 bases are shared with TRBD1. Germline V lookup: CDR1 MNHEY, CDR2 SVGAGI. This CDR3 region has 13 residues. V was pared by 6 bases and J by 8 bases, with 9 bases of the junction left unmatched.

The chain combines TRBV6-5 with TRBJ1-1; D not certain. Per germline, CDR1 MNHEY and CDR2 SVGAGI. The CDR3 length is 11 residues. V was cut by 7 bases and J by 1 base, with 4 bases left in between. CDR3 sequence reads: CASTRNTEAFF. The CDR3 region has the DNA TGTGCCAGCACCAGGAACACTGAAGCTTTCTTT.

V is TRBV7-2 and J is TRBJ2-3; the D is unclear. The CDR3 spans 17 residues. V lost 2 bases, J lost 0 bases, and 15 bases lay in between. Looked up from germline, CDR1 is SGHTA and CDR2 is FQGNSA. CDR3 sequence (DNA): TGTGCCAGCAGCTTATATGGTGGTGGGCCTAGCACAGATACGCAGTATTTT. It encodes CASSLYGGGPSTDTQYF.

This clone came up a few times. This chain joins TRBV5-1 and TRBJ2-5; D uncertain. The CDR3 has 15 amino acids. V gave up 1 base and J gave up 0 bases, with 10 bases separating them. Per the germline V gene, CDR1 is SGHRS and CDR2 is YFSETQ. This CDR3 is CASSLQNSYQETQYF. The CDR3 DNA is TGCGCCAGCAGCTTGCAGAATTCGTACCAAGAGACCCAGTACTTC. Full variable domain (missing parts from reference TRBV5-1 and TRBJ2-5): KAGVTQTPRYLIKTRGQQVTLSCSPISGHRSVSWYQQTPGQGLQFLFEYFSETQRNKGNFPGRFSGRQFSNSRSEMNVSTLELGDSALYLCASSLQNSYQETQYFGPGTRLLVL.

This sequence joins TRBV4-2 and TRBJ2-5; 10 nucleotides match TRBD2. The germline gives CDR1 LGHNA, CDR2 YNFKEQ. The CDR3 contains 16 residues. V shed 1 base, J shed 5 bases, and the junction held 7 bases outside the gene matches. The CDR3 region has the DNA TGTGCCAGCAGCCAAGGAAGCGGGAGGGCCGATGAGACCCAGTACTTC. Encoded protein: CASSQGSGRADETQYF.

The chain has TRBV27 and TRBJ2-5; TRBD1 might be the D (6 bases). The J call is in doubt because the DNA end fits TRBJ2-7 better. The germline CDR1 and CDR2 sequences are MNHEY and SMNVEV (reference sequence). CDR3 length equals 13 residues. As DNA, the CDR3 is TGTGCCAGCAGTGTCACACAGGGTACCGAGCAGTACTTC. Protein product: CASSVTQGTEQYF.

The V call is TRBV10-1, the J call TRBJ2-1, with D maybe TRBD2 (6 bases). Germline V lookup: CDR1 WNHNN, CDR2 SYGVQD (reference sequence). The CDR3 is 11 amino acids. Trimming cost V 5 bases and J 9 bases, with 8 bases left between them. CDR3: CASSRGTEQFF. For the CDR3, the DNA is TGCGCCAGCAGTCGGGGGACTGAGCAGTTCTTC.

The V and J genes are TRBV6-6 and TRBJ1-6; 8 bases map to TRBD1. J gave up 8 bases and V 8 bases, and 11 bases lay outside the gene matches. CDR3 size: 15 residues. Per the germline V gene, CDR1 is MNHNY and CDR2 is SVGAGI (reference sequence). This CDR3 is CASQGADLVDSPLHF. As DNA, the CDR3 is TGTGCCAGCCAGGGGGCAGATCTCGTGGATTCACCCCTCCACTTT.

This chain links TRBV11-3 with TRBJ2-1; 10 bases are a match to TRBD1. The CDR3 consists of 15 residues. From germline, CDR1 is SGHNT and CDR2 YENEEA. J gave up 5 bases and V 5 bases, and 6 bases lay outside the gene matches. As DNA, the CDR3 is TGTGCCAGCAGCCATGACAGGGGGCTTAACAATGAGCAGTTCTTC. Translated, it gives CASSHDRGLNNEQFF.

V is TRBV4-1 and J is TRBJ2-1, with a tentative D call TRBD2 (5 bases). V was cut by 2 bases and J by 5 bases, with 10 bases left in between. The CDR3 totals 14 residues. The germline gives CDR1 MGHRA, CDR2 YSYEKL. CDR3 sequence: CASSQRGADNEQFF. CDR3 DNA sequence: TGCGCCAGCAGCCAACGTGGAGCGGACAATGAGCAGTTCTTC.

The gene calls are TRBV19 and TRBJ1-6; 7 bases are shared with TRBD1. CDR3 length: 17 residues. CDR1 and CDR2 (germline): LNHDA, SQIVND (reference sequence). V shed 0 bases, J shed 6 bases, and the junction held 8 bases outside the gene matches. CDR3: CASSIEYAGQVNSPLHF. For the CDR3, the DNA is TGTGCCAGTAGTATAGAATACGCTGGACAGGTTAATTCACCCCTCCACTTT.

This clone has only a few counts. The rearrangement uses TRBV4-1 and TRBJ1-1; D is ambiguous. CDR1 is MGHRA, CDR2 YSYEKL, per germline. Trimming stripped 1 base from V and 5 bases from J, with 11 bases between. This CDR3 comprises 14 residues. CDR3: CASSQGEGVTEAFF. The CDR3 DNA sequence: TGCGCCAGCAGCCAAGGTGAGGGAGTGACTGAAGCTTTCTTT.

This clone was detected a few times. The chain has TRBV28 and TRBJ1-5; TRBD1 matches at 7 bases. Germline V gene data show CDR1 as MDHEN and CDR2 as SYDVKM. The CDR3 is 16 amino acids. J gave up 5 bases and V 6 bases, and 13 bases lay outside the gene matches. This chain's CDR3 is CASRRGTAVGDQPQHF. The CDR3 bases are TGTGCCAGCAGAAGAGGGACAGCCGTTGGGGATCAGCCCCAGCATTTT.

The rearrangement joins TRBV5-6 to TRBJ2-7; 7 positions match TRBD2. The CDR3 has 13 residues. V was pared by 7 bases and J by 2 bases, with 6 bases of the junction left unmatched. The germline V gene encodes CDR1 SGHDT and CDR2 YYEEEE. The CDR3 nucleotides are TGTGCCAGCGCCAACCGGGGGGCCTACGAGCAGTACTTC. Its translation: CASANRGAYEQYF.

This clone was detected a few times. The chain is built from TRBV9 and TRBJ2-2; the match to TRBD2 covers 8 bases. The length of the CDR3 is 16 residues. Germline CDR1 and CDR2: SGDLS and YYNGEE. V gave up 0 bases and J gave up 6 bases; unmatched junction bases: 7. The CDR3: CASSVVTSGRAGELFF. The CDR3 DNA follows: TGTGCCAGCAGCGTAGTAACTTCCGGGAGGGCCGGGGAGCTGTTTTTT. The full variable domain, in which reference TRBV9 and TRBJ2-2 provide the parts outside the CDR3, is DSGVTQTPKHLITATGQRVTLRCSPRSGDLSVYWYQQSLDQGLQFLIQYYNGEERAKGNILERFSAQQFPDLHSELNLSSLELGDSALYFCASSVVTSGRAGELFFGEGSRLTVL.

The chain carries TRBV6-5 and TRBJ2-7; 9 nucleotides line up with TRBD2. The CDR3 has 15 amino acids. After removal of 4 bases from V and 4 bases from J, the junction contained 8 bases not matched to a gene. Germline V CDR1 and CDR2: MNHEY, SVGAGI. The CDR3 region is CASSSLSGSRYEQYF. The CDR3 DNA reads as TGTGCCAGCAGTTCCCTTAGCGGGAGTAGGTACGAGCAGTACTTC.

V usage is TRBV6-6 and J usage is TRBJ1-5; 7 nucleotides line up with TRBD1. The CDR3 loop spans 15 amino acids. The trim removed 5 bases at V and 1 base at J, leaving 5 bases unmatched. Germline V gives CDR1 MNHNY, CDR2 SVGAGI (reference sequence). CDR3 coding DNA: TGTGCCAGCAGTCGTTTACAGGGGAGCAATCAGCCCCAGCATTTT. Translation: CASSRLQGSNQPQHF.

This chain connects TRBV7-2 to TRBJ2-6; the D is unclear. The CDR3 totals 13 residues. The V end was cut by 9 bases, the J end by 0 bases, with 6 bases between. CDR1 SGHTA and CDR2 FQGNSA come from the germline V gene. The CDR3 DNA reads TGTGCCAGTACCTACTCTGGGGCCAACGTCCTGACTTTC. Translated, it gives CASTYSGANVLTF.

A word on this clone: Other DNA sequences in the same sample also yield this CDR3. J is TRBJ2-5 and V is TRBV5-6, with 8 bases aligning to TRBD1. The length of the CDR3 is 15 residues. CDR1 and CDR2 from the germline V gene are SGHDT and YYEEEE. The junction had 6 bases not matched to a gene; V was cut back by 3 bases and J by 2 bases. The CDR3: CASSSYGQGQETQYF. The CDR3 DNA is TGTGCCAGCAGCTCCTATGGACAGGGACAAGAGACCCAGTACTTC. The entire variable domain, with the rest obtained from reference TRBV5-6 and TRBJ2-5, is as follows: DAGVTQSPTHLIKTRGQQVTLRCSPKSGHDTVSWYQQALGQGPQFIFQYYEEEERQRGNFPDRFSGHQFPNYSSELNVNALLLGDSALYLCASSSYGQGQETQYFGPGTRLLVL.

This rearrangement joins TRBV28 to TRBJ2-6, with 8 bases identical to TRBD1. Germline loops: CDR1 MDHEN, CDR2 SYDVKM. This CDR3 spans 17 amino acids. V dropped 6 bases and J dropped 2; count of bases not matched to a gene: 9. The CDR3 spells CASRRDRPGAGANVLTF. CDR3 in DNA: TGTGCCAGCAGACGGGACAGGCCTGGGGCTGGGGCCAACGTCCTGACTTTC.